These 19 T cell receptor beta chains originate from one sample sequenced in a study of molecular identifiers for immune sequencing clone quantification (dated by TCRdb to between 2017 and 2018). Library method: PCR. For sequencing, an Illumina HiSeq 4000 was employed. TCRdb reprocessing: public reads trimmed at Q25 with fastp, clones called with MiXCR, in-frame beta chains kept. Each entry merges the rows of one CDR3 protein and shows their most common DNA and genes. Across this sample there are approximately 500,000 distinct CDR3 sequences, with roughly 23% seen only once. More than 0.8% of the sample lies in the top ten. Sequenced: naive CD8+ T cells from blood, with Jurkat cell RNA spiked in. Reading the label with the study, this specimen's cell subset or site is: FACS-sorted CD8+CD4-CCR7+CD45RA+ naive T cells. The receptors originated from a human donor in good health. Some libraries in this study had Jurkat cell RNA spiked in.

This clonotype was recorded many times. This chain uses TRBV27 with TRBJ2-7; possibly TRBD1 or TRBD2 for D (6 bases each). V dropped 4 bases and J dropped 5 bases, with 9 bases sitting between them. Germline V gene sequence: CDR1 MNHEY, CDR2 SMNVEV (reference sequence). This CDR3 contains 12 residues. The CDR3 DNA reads TGTGCCAGCAGTTCTCGGGGGCACGAGCAGTACTTC. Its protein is CASSSRGHEQYF.

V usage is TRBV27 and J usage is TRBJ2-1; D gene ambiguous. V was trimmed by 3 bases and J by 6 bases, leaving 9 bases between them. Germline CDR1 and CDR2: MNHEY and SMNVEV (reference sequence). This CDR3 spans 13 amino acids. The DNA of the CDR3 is TGTGCCAGCAGTTTGACTCCCCCCAATGAGCAGTTCTTC. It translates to CASSLTPPNEQFF.

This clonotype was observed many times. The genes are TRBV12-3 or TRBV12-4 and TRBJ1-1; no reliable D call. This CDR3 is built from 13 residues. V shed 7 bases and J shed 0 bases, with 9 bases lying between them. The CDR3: CASMAAMNTEAFF. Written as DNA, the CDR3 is TGTGCCAGCATGGCAGCCATGAACACTGAAGCTTTCTTT.

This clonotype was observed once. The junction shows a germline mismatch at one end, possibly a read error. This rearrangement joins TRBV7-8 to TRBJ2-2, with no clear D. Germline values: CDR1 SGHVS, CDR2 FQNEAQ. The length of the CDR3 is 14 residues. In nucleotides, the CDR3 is TGTGCCAGCAGCTACCTAGTACGGGCGGAAGGGCTGGTTTTT. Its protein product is CASSYLVRAEGLVF.

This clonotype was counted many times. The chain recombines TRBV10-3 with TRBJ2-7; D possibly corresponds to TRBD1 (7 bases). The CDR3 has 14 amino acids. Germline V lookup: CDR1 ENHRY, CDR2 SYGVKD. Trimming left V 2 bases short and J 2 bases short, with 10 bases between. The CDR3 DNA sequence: TGTGCCATCAGTGAGACCAGGGGGGCCTACGAGCAGTACTTC. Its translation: CAISETRGAYEQYF.

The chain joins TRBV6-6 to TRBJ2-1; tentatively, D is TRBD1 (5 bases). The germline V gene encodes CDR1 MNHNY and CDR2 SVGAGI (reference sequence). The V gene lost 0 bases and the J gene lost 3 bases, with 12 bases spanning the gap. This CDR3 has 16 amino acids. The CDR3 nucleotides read TGTGCCAGCAGTTACTCTTCAGGGTATGACTACAATGAGCAGTTCTTC. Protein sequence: CASSYSSGYDYNEQFF.

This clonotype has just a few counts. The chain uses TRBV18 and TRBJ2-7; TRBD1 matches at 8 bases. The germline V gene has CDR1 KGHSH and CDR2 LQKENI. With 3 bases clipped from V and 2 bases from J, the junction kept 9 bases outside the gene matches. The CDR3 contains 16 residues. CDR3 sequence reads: CASSPTLDREAYEQYF. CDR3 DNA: TGTGCCAGCTCACCTACCCTGGACAGGGAGGCCTACGAGCAGTACTTC.

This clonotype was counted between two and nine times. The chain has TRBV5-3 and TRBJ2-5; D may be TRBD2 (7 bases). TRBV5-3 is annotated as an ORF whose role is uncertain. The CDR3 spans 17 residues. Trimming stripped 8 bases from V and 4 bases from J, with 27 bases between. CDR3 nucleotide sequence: TGTGCCAGCAGCCCAGATCTTGGCGGGGGCGGACGAGAGACCCAGTACTTC. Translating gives CASSPDLGGGGRETQYF.

Here the CDR3 DNA reads TGTGCCAGCAGACAACTCACCGGGGAGCTGTTTTTT. Amino acid sequence: CASRQLTGELFF. J is TRBJ2-2 and V is TRBV6-2 or TRBV6-3, with D unresolved. The ends were cut back, 6 bases at V and 4 bases at J, with 6 bases in the middle. Germline CDR1 and CDR2: MNHEY and SVGEGT. The CDR3 totals 12 residues.

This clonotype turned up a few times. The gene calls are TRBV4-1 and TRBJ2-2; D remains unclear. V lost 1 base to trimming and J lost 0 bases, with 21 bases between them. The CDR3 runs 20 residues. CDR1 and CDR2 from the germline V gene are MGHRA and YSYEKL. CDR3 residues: CASSQGRRGSEAPNTGELFF. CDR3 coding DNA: TGCGCCAGCAGCCAAGGACGGCGCGGCAGCGAAGCTCCGAACACCGGGGAGCTGTTTTTT.

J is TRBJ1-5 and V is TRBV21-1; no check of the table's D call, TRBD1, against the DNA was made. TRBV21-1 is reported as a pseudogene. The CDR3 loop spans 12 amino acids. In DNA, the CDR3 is TGTGCCAGCATCGTCGCCCTTCAGCCCCAGCATTTT. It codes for CASIVALQPQHF.

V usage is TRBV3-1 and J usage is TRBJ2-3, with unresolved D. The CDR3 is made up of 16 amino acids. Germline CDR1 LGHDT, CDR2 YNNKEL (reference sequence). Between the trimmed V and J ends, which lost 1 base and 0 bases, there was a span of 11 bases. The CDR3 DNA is TGTGCCAGCAGCCAAGGGAGCTATTCTAGCACAGATACGCAGTATTTT. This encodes CASSQGSYSSTDTQYF.

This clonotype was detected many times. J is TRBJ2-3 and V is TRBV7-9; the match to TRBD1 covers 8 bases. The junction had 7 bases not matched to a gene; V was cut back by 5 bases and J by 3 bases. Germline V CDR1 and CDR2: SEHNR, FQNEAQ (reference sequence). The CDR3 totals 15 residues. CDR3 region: CASSLRTGWTDTQYF. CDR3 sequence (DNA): TGTGCCAGCAGCCTTCGGACAGGGTGGACAGATACGCAGTATTTT.

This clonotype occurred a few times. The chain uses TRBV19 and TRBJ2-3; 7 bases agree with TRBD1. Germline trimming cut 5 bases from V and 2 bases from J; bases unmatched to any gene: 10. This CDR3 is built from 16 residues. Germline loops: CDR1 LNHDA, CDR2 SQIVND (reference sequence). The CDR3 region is CASSLQTGLPTDTQYF. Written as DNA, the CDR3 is TGTGCCAGTAGTCTCCAGACAGGGTTACCCACAGATACGCAGTATTTT.

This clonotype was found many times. CDR3 sequence reads: CASTGAGALNTEAFF. CDR3 nucleotides: TGTGCCAGCACCGGGGCAGGGGCTTTGAACACTGAAGCTTTCTTT. This chain joins TRBV2 and TRBJ1-1, with D possibly matching TRBD1 (6 bases). CDR3 length: 15 amino acids. Trimming pared 7 bases from V and 0 bases from J, leaving 15 bases between. The germline CDR1 and CDR2 sequences are SNHLY and FYNNEI.

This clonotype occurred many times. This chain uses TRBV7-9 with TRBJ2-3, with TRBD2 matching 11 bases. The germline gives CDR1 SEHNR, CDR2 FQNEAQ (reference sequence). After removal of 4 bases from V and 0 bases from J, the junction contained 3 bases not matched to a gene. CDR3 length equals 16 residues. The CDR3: CASSSRTSGSTDTQYF. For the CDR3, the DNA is TGTGCCAGCAGCTCCAGGACTAGCGGGAGCACAGATACGCAGTATTTT.

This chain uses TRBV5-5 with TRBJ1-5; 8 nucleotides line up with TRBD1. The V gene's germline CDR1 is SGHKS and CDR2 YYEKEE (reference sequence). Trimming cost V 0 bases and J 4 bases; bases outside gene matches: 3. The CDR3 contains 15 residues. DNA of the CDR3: TGTGCCAGCAGCTTGGCAGGGGGCTTTAATCAGCCCCAGCATTTT. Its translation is CASSLAGGFNQPQHF.

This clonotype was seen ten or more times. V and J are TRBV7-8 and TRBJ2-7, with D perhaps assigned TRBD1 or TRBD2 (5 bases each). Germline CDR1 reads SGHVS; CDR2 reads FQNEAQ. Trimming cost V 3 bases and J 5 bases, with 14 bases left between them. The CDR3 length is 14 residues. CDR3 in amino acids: CASSFRVTADEQYF. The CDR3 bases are TGTGCCAGCAGCTTCAGGGTTACAGCGGACGAGCAGTACTTC.

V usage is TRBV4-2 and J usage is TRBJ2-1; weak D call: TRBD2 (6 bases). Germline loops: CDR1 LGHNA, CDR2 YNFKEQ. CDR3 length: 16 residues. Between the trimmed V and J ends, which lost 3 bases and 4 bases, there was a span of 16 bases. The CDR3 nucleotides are TGTGCCAGCAGCCAGGAAACTAGCACCCTTTACAATGAGCAGTTCTTC. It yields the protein CASSQETSTLYNEQFF.